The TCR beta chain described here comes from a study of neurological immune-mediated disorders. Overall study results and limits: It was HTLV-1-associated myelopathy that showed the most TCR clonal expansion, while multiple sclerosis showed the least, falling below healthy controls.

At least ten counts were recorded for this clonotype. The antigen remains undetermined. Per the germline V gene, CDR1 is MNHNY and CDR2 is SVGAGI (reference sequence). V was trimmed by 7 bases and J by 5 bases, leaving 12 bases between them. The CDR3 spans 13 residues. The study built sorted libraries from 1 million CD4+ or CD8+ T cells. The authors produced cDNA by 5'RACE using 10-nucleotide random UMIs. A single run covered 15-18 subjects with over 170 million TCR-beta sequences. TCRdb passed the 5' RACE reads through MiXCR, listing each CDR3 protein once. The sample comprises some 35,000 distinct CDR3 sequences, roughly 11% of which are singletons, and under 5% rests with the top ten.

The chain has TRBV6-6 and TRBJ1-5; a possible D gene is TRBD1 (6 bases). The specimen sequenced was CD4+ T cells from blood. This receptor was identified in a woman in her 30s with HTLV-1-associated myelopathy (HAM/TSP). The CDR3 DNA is TGTGCCAGCATCGGGGGGCGCGATCAGCCCCAGCATTTT. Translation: CASIGGRDQPQHF.